The 17 T cell receptor beta chains listed next were all sequenced from one sample in a study of blood T cell repertoires in COVID-19. The data were produced by immunoSEQ multiplex PCR, yet TCRdb's version contains in-frame clones alone and is incomplete. This table has around 130,000 clones, around four fifths appearing once. Sequencing was carried out using peripheral blood. The source is a man between 35 and 55 years old with active or convalescent COVID-19.

The rearrangement uses TRBV4-2 and TRBJ2-7; TRBD1 might be the D (7 bases). This CDR3 contains 18 residues. Per germline, CDR1 LGHNA and CDR2 YNFKEQ. Trimming left V 1 base short and J 2 bases short, with 21 bases between. CDR3 DNA: TGTGCCAGCAGCCAAGCAGCAGGGGGGACAAGGCTCACCTACGAGCAGTACTTC. Encoded protein: CASSQAAGGTRLTYEQYF.

This clone has just one count. The chain uses TRBV21-1 and TRBJ2-3; TRBD2, the table's D call, was not compared with the DNA. TRBV21-1 is a pseudogene. The CDR3 consists of 16 residues. The DNA of the CDR3 is TGTGCCAGCAGCAAAGCTGGCGGGGGGGGCACAGATACGCAGTATTTT. Translated, it gives CASSKAGGGGTDTQYF.

This clone appeared a single time. The chain combines TRBV5-1 with TRBJ1-2; D is uncertain. The germline V gene encodes CDR1 SGHRS and CDR2 YFSETQ. Trimming took 4 bases from V and 3 from J, leaving 16 bases between them. The CDR3 consists of 15 residues. DNA for the CDR3: TGCGCCAGCAGCCCGGAGGCCCAAAGTGACTATGGCTACACCTTC. Translated: CASSPEAQSDYGYTF. The whole variable domain, filled in from reference TRBV5-1 and TRBJ1-2, reads KAGVTQTPRYLIKTRGQQVTLSCSPISGHRSVSWYQQTPGQGLQFLFEYFSETQRNKGNFPGRFSGRQFSNSRSEMNVSTLELGDSALYLCASSPEAQSDYGYTFGSGTRLTVV.

This clone was observed a handful of times. The J gene is TRBJ1-6, the V gene TRBV6-2 or TRBV6-3, with 7 nucleotides matching TRBD1. This CDR3 is 15 amino acids long. Trimming removed 0 bases from V and 7 bases from J; junction bases left unmatched: 3. Germline V gene lookup returns CDR1 MNHEY and CDR2 SVGEGT. The CDR3 DNA follows: TGTGCCAGCAGTTACTCAAGGGGGCAAAATTCACCCCTCCACTTT. Translating it yields CASSYSRGQNSPLHF.

The chain links TRBV6-5 to TRBJ2-7, with TRBD2 matching 9 bases. The CDR3 length is 14 residues. J was trimmed by 3 bases and V by 2 bases; bases with no gene match: 2. Germline V gene sequence: CDR1 MNHEY, CDR2 SVGAGI. CDR3 sequence (DNA): TGTGCCAGCAGTTACAAGCGGGGGGTCTACGAGCAGTACTTC. Protein: CASSYKRGVYEQYF.

V is TRBV12-3 or TRBV12-4 and J is TRBJ1-3; TRBD1 is a possible D gene (6 bases). Trimming shortened V by 7 bases and J by 8 bases, and 15 bases separated the two germline ends. This CDR3 is 13 amino acids long. The chain's CDR3 is CASTHRVVDTIYF. The CDR3 nucleotides read TGTGCCAGCACCCACAGGGTTGTGGACACCATATATTTT.

The CDR3 sequence is CASRGGNTGELFF. As DNA, the CDR3 is TGCGCCAGCAGGGGGGGGAACACCGGGGAGCTGTTTTTT. This sequence joins TRBV10-1 and TRBJ2-2; TRBD2 is a possible D gene (6 bases). V gave up 6 bases and J gave up 1 base, with 6 bases separating them. CDR3 length: 13 amino acids. Looked up from germline, CDR1 is WNHNN and CDR2 is SYGVQD (reference sequence).

The rearrangement joins TRBV19 to TRBJ1-1, with TRBD1 matching over 7 bases. The CDR3 length is 14 residues. Germline V lookup: CDR1 LNHDA, CDR2 SQIVND (reference sequence). V lost 5 bases, J lost 3 bases, and 6 bases stayed unmatched. CDR3: CASSLDRRDTEAFF. The DNA for the CDR3 is TGTGCCAGTAGTTTGGACAGGCGGGACACTGAAGCTTTCTTT. The entire variable domain, with the rest obtained from reference TRBV19 and TRBJ1-1, is as follows: DGGITQSPKYLFRKEGQNVTLSCEQNLNHDAMYWYRQDPGQGLRLIYYSQIVNDFQKGDIAEGYSVSREKKESFPLTVTSAQKNPTAFYLCASSLDRRDTEAFFGQGTRLTVV.

The chain carries TRBV7-9 and TRBJ1-2, with 8 bases identical to TRBD1. Trimming removed 4 bases from V and 8 bases from J; junction bases left unmatched: 18. Germline CDR1 and CDR2: SEHNR and FQNEAQ (reference sequence). The CDR3 covers 17 residues. CDR3 amino acids: CASSSFSGGRDSGGYTF. CDR3 DNA sequence: TGTGCCAGCAGCTCTTTTTCAGGGGGCAGGGATTCTGGCGGCTACACCTTC.

CDR3 residues: CAGGSGREAFF. As DNA, the CDR3 is TGTGCCGGAGGTTCGGGCCGTGAAGCTTTCTTT. The rearrangement links TRBV12-3 or TRBV12-4 to TRBJ1-1; no clear D. Trimming took 11 bases from V and 7 from J, leaving 14 bases between them. The CDR3 extends over 11 amino acids.

V gene TRBV2 combines with J gene TRBJ1-2; 8 nucleotides line up with TRBD1. The CDR3 consists of 12 residues. Unmatched junction bases numbered 5, after V lost 6 bases and J lost 8 bases. Germline V gene lookup returns CDR1 SNHLY and CDR2 FYNNEI. The CDR3 loop reads CASRGQGEGYTF. For the CDR3, the DNA is TGTGCCAGCAGAGGACAGGGAGAAGGCTACACCTTC.

The chain has TRBV10-3 and TRBJ2-7; a possible D gene is TRBD2 (5 bases). Germline CDR1 ENHRY, CDR2 SYGVKD. Trimming took 0 bases from V and 1 from J, leaving 16 bases between them. This CDR3 region has 17 residues. The CDR3 protein is CAISESVGGPSSYEQYF. The CDR3 coding sequence is TGTGCCATCAGTGAGTCCGTCGGCGGGCCTAGTTCCTACGAGCAGTACTTC.

V and J are TRBV29-1 and TRBJ1-2; possibly TRBD1 for D (6 bases). This CDR3 has 13 amino acids. The V gene's germline CDR1 is SQVTM and CDR2 ANQGSEA. V dropped 1 base and J dropped 5 bases, with 11 bases sitting between them. CDR3 loop: CSVEAGTPYGYTF. The CDR3 DNA follows: TGCAGCGTTGAAGCCGGGACACCATATGGCTACACCTTC.

This chain uses TRBV19 with TRBJ1-5; TRBD1 matches 7 bases. Germline assignment: CDR1 LNHDA and CDR2 SQIVND (reference sequence). The V and J ends lost 6 bases and 3 bases, in that order; junction bases with no gene match: 5. This CDR3 has 14 amino acids. In DNA form, the CDR3 reads TGTGCCAGTAGGAGCACAGGGGTCAATCAGCCCCAGCATTTT. Translated: CASRSTGVNQPQHF.

V is TRBV18 and J is TRBJ1-1; unclear D gene. V lost 3 bases and J lost 4, with 12 bases in between. The CDR3 loop spans 14 amino acids. CDR1 KGHSH and CDR2 LQKENI come from the germline V gene. The CDR3, as DNA: TGTGCCAGCTCACCGCGAGGGCTAGTCACTGAAGCTTTCTTT. As protein: CASSPRGLVTEAFF.

V is TRBV20-1 and J is TRBJ1-2; D gene uncertain. V lost 1 base to trimming and J lost 7 bases, with 7 bases between them. CDR3 length equals 11 residues. In germline, CDR1 is DFQATT, CDR2 SNEGSKA (reference sequence). CDR3 nucleotides: TGCAGTGCTAGAGCGAATAGTGGCTACACCTTC. Translation gives CSARANSGYTF.

The rearrangement links TRBV6-6 to TRBJ2-7, with TRBD1 matching over 12 bases. The CDR3 totals 16 residues. The germline V gene has CDR1 MNHNY and CDR2 SVGAGI (reference sequence). V was pared by 4 bases and J by 4 bases, with 8 bases of the junction left unmatched. The CDR3 protein is CASSFNRDRGPYEQYF. CDR3 nucleotides: TGTGCCAGCAGTTTCAACCGGGACAGGGGGCCTTACGAGCAGTACTTC.